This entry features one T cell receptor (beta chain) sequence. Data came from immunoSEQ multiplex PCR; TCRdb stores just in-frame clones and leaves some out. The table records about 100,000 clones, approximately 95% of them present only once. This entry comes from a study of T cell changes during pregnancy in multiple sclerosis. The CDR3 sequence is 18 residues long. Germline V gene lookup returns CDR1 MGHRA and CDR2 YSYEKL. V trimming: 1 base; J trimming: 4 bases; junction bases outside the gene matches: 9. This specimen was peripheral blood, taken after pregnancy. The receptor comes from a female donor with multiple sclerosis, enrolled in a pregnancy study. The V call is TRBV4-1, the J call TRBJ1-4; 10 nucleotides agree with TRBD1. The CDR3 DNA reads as TGCGCCAGCAGCCAAGGAGGACAGGGGGTCGAGAGTAATGAAAAACTGTTTTTT. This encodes CASSQGGQGVESNEKLFF.